Shown below are 5 T cell receptor beta chains from a single sample sequenced in a study of control samples from healthy donors and cancer patients. Using immunoSEQ multiplex PCR, the repertoire was profiled, and TCRdb retains in-frame clones only, with some absent. Of 400,000 to 450,000 clones listed, 75% to 95% were seen once; the top ten hold roughly 6.4%. The specimen sequenced was PBMCs. Receptors were obtained from a man in his forties or fifties with head and neck cancer.

The chain uses TRBV10-2 and TRBJ2-1, with TRBD2 matching over 9 bases. This CDR3 has 16 residues. In germline, CDR1 is WSHSY, CDR2 SAAADI. V shed 8 bases and J 0 bases; nucleotides not matched to a gene: 8. The CDR3 nucleotides read TGCGCCAGCCAGTCCTTTAGCGGGAGCTCCTACAATGAGCAGTTCTTC. Translated, it gives CASQSFSGSSYNEQFF.

The chain combines TRBV11-2 with TRBJ1-2; D unclear. Germline V gene data show CDR1 as SGHAT and CDR2 as FQNNGV. The CDR3 contains 11 residues. V was pared by 4 bases and J by 8 bases, with 8 bases between. The CDR3 region is CASSSGLGYTF. The CDR3 DNA reads TGTGCCAGCAGCTCGGGTCTGGGCTACACCTTC.

The chain combines TRBV28 with TRBJ2-7; TRBD2 aligns across 12 bases. The V and J ends lost 3 bases and 4 bases, in that order; junction bases with no gene match: 4. Germline CDR1 MDHEN, CDR2 SYDVKM. The CDR3 is 15 amino acids. CDR3 loop: CASSFRLAGGYEQYF. CDR3 coding DNA: TGTGCCAGCAGTTTTCGGCTAGCGGGAGGGTACGAGCAGTACTTC.

On this clone itself: The same CDR3 is also encoded by other DNA sequences in this sample. The V and J genes are TRBV14 and TRBJ2-3; no firm D call. The CDR3 consists of 11 residues. Between the trimmed V and J ends, which lost 3 bases and 6 bases, there was a span of 4 bases. The germline V gene has CDR1 SGHDN and CDR2 FVKESK. In DNA, the CDR3 is TGTGCCAGCAGCCAGGGGGATACGCAGTATTTT. Encoded protein: CASSQGDTQYF.

The chain joins TRBV5-4 to TRBJ2-7; unclear D gene. V was pared by 2 bases and J by 0 bases, with 9 bases between. This CDR3 is built from 14 residues. Germline V lookup: CDR1 SGHNT, CDR2 YYREEE (reference sequence). CDR3 loop: CASSFLADSYEQYF. The CDR3 nucleotides read TGTGCCAGCAGCTTCTTGGCGGACTCCTACGAGCAGTACTTC.